These T cell receptor beta chains were read from a single sample in a study of siplizumab effects on memory and regulatory T cells. TCRdb keeps only in-frame clones here, not all; method: immunoSEQ multiplex PCR. Of roughly 75,000 clones listed, 93% were seen once; the top ten hold about 4.5%. Specimen: CD8+ T cells sorted from blood. The receptor set was obtained from a human donor in good health. Both conserved end residues are part of each CDR3. Part of the rows lack a size; the others show once, few, many or a class for expanded clones.

v_call: TRBV9; clone_size: NA; j_call: TRBJ1-1; cdr3_aa: CASSTMNTEAFF
v_call: TRBV13; clone_size: NA; j_call: TRBJ1-1; cdr3_aa: CASSTGEWNTEAFF
v_call: TRBV19; clone_size: NA; j_call: TRBJ2-7; cdr3_aa: CASSPGEVIGQYF
v_call: TRBV11-3; clone_size: NA; j_call: TRBJ2-7; cdr3_aa: CASSGTGASSYEQYF
v_call: TRBV5-6; clone_size: NA; j_call: TRBJ2-5; cdr3_aa: CASSPRFLSVEVRETQYF
v_call: TRBV4-1; clone_size: NA; j_call: TRBJ2-7; cdr3_aa: CASSQTKDRGYEQYF
v_call: TRBV15; clone_size: NA; j_call: TRBJ2-3; cdr3_aa: CATGGPGTDTQYF
v_call: TRBV5-6; clone_size: few; j_call: TRBJ2-3; cdr3_aa: CASLPKPTDTQYF
v_call: TRBV19; clone_size: NA; j_call: TRBJ2-7; cdr3_aa: CASSIGPSYEQYF
v_call: TRBV10-1; clone_size: NA; j_call: TRBJ2-4; cdr3_aa: CASKDRGELAKNIQYF